A single TCR beta chain is shown here with its context. TCRdb redid the calling of the PCR reads with MiXCR, one entry per CDR3 protein. The table lists about 510,000 distinct CDR3 sequences, about a quarter of them singletons. These data are taken from a study of molecular identifiers for immune sequencing clone quantification. The V segment lost 0 bases and the J segment 9 bases; nucleotides outside the gene matches: 9. This CDR3 contains 15 residues. The germline gives CDR1 DFQATT, CDR2 SNEGSKA (reference sequence). The TCR comes from a human donor in good health. Some libraries in this study had Jurkat cell RNA spiked in. The rearrangement joins TRBV20-1 to TRBJ2-1; TRBD1 matches 9 bases. Sample: naive CD8+ T cells from blood, with Jurkat cell RNA spiked in. Indicated subset: FACS-sorted CD8+CD4-CCR7+CD45RA+ naive T cells. CDR3 sequence: CSAREDRTGAVEQFF. CDR3 sequence (DNA): TGCAGTGCTAGAGAAGATCGGACAGGGGCCGTTGAGCAGTTCTTC.